A single sample is the source of the 19 T cell receptor beta chains below, sequenced in a study of graft-versus-host responses after intestinal transplantation. The method was immunoSEQ multiplex PCR; TCRdb's version includes in-frame clones alone and lacks a portion of them. This repertoire shows over 70,000 clones, around 83% found once; its top ten account for 17%. Their recognized antigens are unknown. The input for sequencing was unstimulated CD8+ T cells sorted from spleen or lymph node cells, taken before intestinal transplant. Receptor source: a human donor who received an intestinal transplant.

The chain employs TRBV7-9 and TRBJ1-4; 7 bases agree with TRBD1. The V and J ends lost 10 bases and 2 bases, in that order; junction bases with no gene match: 7. The germline V gene has CDR1 SEHNR and CDR2 FQNEAQ (reference sequence). The CDR3 contains 14 residues. This CDR3 reads CATSDRVTNEKLFF. The CDR3 coding sequence is TGTGCCACCTCCGACAGGGTGACTAATGAAAAACTGTTTTTT.

This sequence joins TRBV5-4 and TRBJ2-3, with TRBD2 identical over 7 bases. The CDR3 is 15 amino acids. From germline, CDR1 is SGHNT and CDR2 YYREEE (reference sequence). V trimming: 1 base; J trimming: 0 bases; junction bases outside the gene matches: 2. In nucleotides, the CDR3 is TGTGCCAGCAGCTTGTGGGGGGGGAGCACAGATACGCAGTATTTT. It codes for CASSLWGGSTDTQYF.

The J gene is TRBJ2-5, the V gene TRBV29-1, with 10 positions matching TRBD1. Germline-derived CDR1 and CDR2 are SQVTM and ANQGSEA. The V and J ends lost 6 bases and 4 bases, in that order; junction bases with no gene match: 17. CDR3 size: 17 residues. The CDR3: CSVPDRTGGGLAETQYF. The CDR3 coding sequence is TGCAGCGTCCCGGATCGGACAGGGGGAGGTCTAGCAGAGACCCAGTACTTC.

The rearrangement links TRBV2 to TRBJ2-7; either TRBD1 or TRBD2 may fit D (6 bases each). The CDR3 has 16 amino acids. Per germline, CDR1 SNHLY and CDR2 FYNNEI. Between the trimmed V and J ends, which lost 6 bases and 2 bases, there was a span of 20 bases. CDR3 region: CASSESTRGETYEQYF. The CDR3 coding sequence is TGTGCCAGCAGCGAATCAACAAGGGGGGAAACCTACGAGCAGTACTTC.

V and J are TRBV4-1 and TRBJ2-3; D perhaps matches TRBD1 (6 bases). The CDR3 length is 13 residues. With 2 bases removed from V and 3 bases from J, the gap between germline ends came to 6 bases. Germline V gene sequence: CDR1 MGHRA, CDR2 YSYEKL. CDR3 DNA sequence: TGCGCCAGCAGCCAAAGGGGGACAGATACGCAGTATTTT. The encoded protein is CASSQRGTDTQYF.

This clone turned up a few times. The chain employs TRBV5-1 and TRBJ2-1; D might be TRBD2 (7 bases). The CDR3 spans 15 residues. V lost 4 bases, J lost 8 bases, and 19 bases lay in between. Germline V gene lookup returns CDR1 SGHRS and CDR2 YFSETQ. This CDR3 is CASSLFGGQGDEQFF. The CDR3 DNA sequence: TGCGCCAGCAGCCTCTTCGGGGGGCAGGGAGATGAGCAGTTCTTC.

The chain joins TRBV28 to TRBJ1-4; D gene ambiguous. V dropped 2 bases and J dropped 6 bases, with 10 bases sitting between them. The CDR3 has 14 residues. The germline V gene encodes CDR1 MDHEN and CDR2 SYDVKM. CDR3 sequence (DNA): TGTGCCAGCAGTTTAATTGATATAGATGAAAAACTGTTTTTT. Amino acid sequence: CASSLIDIDEKLFF.

The chain has TRBV11-2 and TRBJ1-6; D not certain. The CDR3 loop spans 15 amino acids. Trimming stripped 4 bases from V and 7 bases from J, with 14 bases between. Germline V gene sequence: CDR1 SGHAT, CDR2 FQNNGV. CDR3 sequence reads: CASSWARFRNSPLHF. The CDR3 coding sequence is TGTGCCAGCAGCTGGGCACGGTTTAGGAATTCACCCCTCCACTTT.

This chain joins TRBV11-3 and TRBJ2-7; 9 bases fit TRBD2. The CDR3 runs 13 residues. The germline V gene encodes CDR1 SGHNT and CDR2 YENEEA. V shed 5 bases, J shed 2 bases, and the junction held 1 base outside the gene matches. The CDR3 DNA is TGTGCCAGCAGCCCTAGCGGGACCTACGAGCAGTACTTC. This codes for CASSPSGTYEQYF.

The genes are TRBV5-4 and TRBJ2-7, with 10 bases lining up with TRBD1. In germline, CDR1 is SGHNT, CDR2 YYREEE (reference sequence). The CDR3 length is 15 residues. The V gene end was trimmed by 0 bases and the J gene end by 0 bases; junction bases not matched to a gene: 0. CDR3 in amino acids: CASSLGQGASYEQYF. In DNA form, the CDR3 reads TGTGCCAGCAGCTTGGGACAGGGGGCCTCCTACGAGCAGTACTTC.

V and J are TRBV4-2 and TRBJ1-3; the D is unclear. The germline V gene has CDR1 LGHNA and CDR2 YNFKEQ. CDR3 length: 16 residues. V dropped 0 bases and J dropped 3 bases, with 12 bases sitting between them. The CDR3 nucleotides read TGTGCCAGCAGCCAAGATCGGGCATCTTATGGAAACACCATATATTTT. This codes for CASSQDRASYGNTIYF.

The genes are TRBV6-5 and TRBJ2-7, with 7 bases matching TRBD1. The V segment lost 5 bases and the J segment 2 bases; nucleotides outside the gene matches: 6. Germline V CDR1 and CDR2: MNHEY, SVGAGI. The CDR3 length is 14 residues. The CDR3 nucleotides are TGTGCCAGCAGTCTCAGGGACAGTACCTACGAGCAGTACTTC. It is translated as CASSLRDSTYEQYF.

The rearrangement joins TRBV7-6 to TRBJ2-1; 10 bases agree with TRBD2. This CDR3 has 13 amino acids. CDR1 and CDR2 from the germline V gene are SGHVS and FNYEAQ. The V segment lost 1 base and the J segment 10 bases; nucleotides outside the gene matches: 1. The CDR3 DNA is TGTGCCAGCAGCTTAGGGACTAGCGGCGAGCAGTTCTTC. Translation: CASSLGTSGEQFF.

This chain links TRBV10-3 with TRBJ2-1, with D unclear. Trimming shortened V by 2 bases and J by 9 bases, and 14 bases separated the two germline ends. The CDR3 runs 14 residues. Per germline, CDR1 ENHRY and CDR2 SYGVKD. The DNA of the CDR3 is TGTGCCATCAGTGAGCAAGGGTCATTGGGTGAGCAGTTCTTC. This sequence encodes CAISEQGSLGEQFF.

The V call is TRBV19, the J call TRBJ1-1; 7 positions agree with TRBD1. The CDR3 is 15 amino acids. Per the germline V gene, CDR1 is LNHDA and CDR2 is SQIVND (reference sequence). With 4 bases clipped from V and 0 bases from J, the junction kept 5 bases outside the gene matches. CDR3 sequence (DNA): TGTGCCAGTAGTACCTGGACAGGATTGAACACTGAAGCTTTCTTT. Translating gives CASSTWTGLNTEAFF.

CDR3 protein: CASSQSRSPLTGFIAEAFF. The CDR3 DNA sequence: TGTGCCAGCAGCCAATCGCGGTCGCCCTTGACAGGCTTTATAGCTGAAGCTTTCTTT. V usage is TRBV16 and J usage is TRBJ1-1; D is perhaps TRBD1 (6 bases). The CDR3 has 19 amino acids. Trimming removed 0 bases at V and 6 bases at J, with 26 bases between. CDR1 and CDR2 from the germline V gene are KGHSY and FQNENV.

CDR3 in DNA: TGTGCCAGCAGCCTCAGAGGACATTACCAAGAGACCCAGTACTTC. Translation gives CASSLRGHYQETQYF. The chain joins TRBV11-2 to TRBJ2-5; tentatively, D is TRBD1 (5 bases). The germline V gene has CDR1 SGHAT and CDR2 FQNNGV. This CDR3 spans 15 amino acids. V dropped 5 bases and J dropped 0 bases, with 13 bases sitting between them.

The chain carries TRBV5-6 and TRBJ2-5; TRBD2 agrees at 11 bases. The better agreement between TRBJ2-7 and the DNA end casts doubt on the J call. Germline V gives CDR1 SGHDT, CDR2 YYEEEE. The length of the CDR3 is 13 residues. The CDR3 spells CASSGGLAVEQYF. In DNA, the CDR3 is TGTGCCAGCAGCGGGGGACTAGCGGTCGAGCAGTACTTC.

The chain employs TRBV27 and TRBJ1-5, with 9 bases matching TRBD1. V lost 6 bases, J lost 4 bases, and 7 bases stayed unmatched. This CDR3 spans 15 amino acids. The germline V gene has CDR1 MNHEY and CDR2 SMNVEV (reference sequence). CDR3: CASRLTGTGNQPQHF. The CDR3 bases are TGTGCCAGCAGGCTAACTGGGACAGGGAATCAGCCCCAGCATTTT.